The next 3 T cell receptor beta chains were all read from a single sample in a study of shared clonotypes between healthy human individuals. Naive CD8 cells, CD45RO-negative and positively selected for CCR7, excluded terminally differentiated effector memory CD45RA+ cells. The data were produced by immunoSEQ multiplex PCR, yet TCRdb's version contains in-frame clones alone and is incomplete. The data show about 2 million clones, roughly 94% seen once. Sequenced material: naive CD8+ T cells sorted from blood. The source is a young man in good health.

The chain joins TRBV19 to TRBJ2-1, with D possibly matching TRBD2 (5 bases). V shed 3 bases and J shed 2 bases, with 17 bases lying between them. Per the germline V gene, CDR1 is LNHDA and CDR2 is SQIVND (reference sequence). The CDR3 is 17 residues long. CDR3: CASSINSGYQTYNEQFF. The CDR3 DNA follows: TGTGCCAGTAGTATTAATTCGGGATACCAAACCTACAATGAGCAGTTCTTC.

A word on this clone: Its ends do not fully match the called genes, so a read error is possible. The rearrangement links TRBV7-7 to TRBJ2-2; tentative D call: TRBD1 (5 bases). Germline-derived CDR1 and CDR2 are SSHAT and FNYEAQ (reference sequence). The CDR3 length is 16 residues. The chain's CDR3 is CASSRRDRVNTGELFF. The DNA for the CDR3 is TGTGCTAGCAGCCGTCGCGACAGAGTGAACACCGGGGAGCTGTTTTTT.

The chain has TRBV29-1 and TRBJ2-1, with D perhaps being TRBD1 or TRBD2 (5 bases each). CDR1 and CDR2 (germline): SQVTM, ANQGSEA. The CDR3 length is 12 residues. Trimming left V 4 bases short and J 9 bases short, with 13 bases between. The CDR3: CSVVSGAAEQFF. In DNA, the CDR3 is TGCAGCGTTGTGTCCGGGGCCGCTGAGCAGTTCTTC.